This TCR beta chain is from a study of CD8 T cells in ankylosing spondylitis. Findings and limits, study-wide: Made up of 7 to 9 highly homologous variants, a TCR beta motif appeared characteristic of ankylosing spondylitis blood. Matched synovial fluid from ankylosing spondylitis patients was reported to be enriched for disease-linked clones.

V lost 2 bases and J lost 3; bases outside the gene matches: 5. Germline CDR1 reads DFQATT; CDR2 reads SNEGSKA (reference sequence). This CDR3 spans 14 amino acids. TCRdb called the 5' RACE reads again in MiXCR, with one record for every CDR3 protein. Altogether approximately 540,000 distinct CDR3 sequences are present, 10% to 15% being singletons, with the ten largest covering nearly 7%. This clonotype was detected only a few times. Its antigen is unknown. The sequencing input was blood, either unsorted or a sorted T cell fraction (not recorded which). V gene TRBV20-1 combines with J gene TRBJ2-7, with 9 nucleotides matching TRBD1. The source is a male donor with ankylosing spondylitis. Here the CDR3 DNA reads TGCAGTGCTAGAACGGGACAGGGTGTCTACGAGCAGTACTTC. Residues: CSARTGQGVYEQYF.